A selection of T cell receptor beta chains follows, all from one sample in a study of blood T cell repertoires in COVID-19. Generated by immunoSEQ multiplex PCR, the TCRdb table keeps only in-frame clones and is missing some. The table shows over 30,000 clones, with roughly four fifths occurring only once. The sample comprised peripheral blood. These receptors were taken from a man older than 75 with active or convalescent COVID-19. The CDR3 runs from the conserved cysteine through the conserved F or W. D genes are given only for firm matches. Size tells how often a clone was seen (once, few, many) or the class of an expanded clone, and some rows leave it out.

clone_size j_call d_call v_call cdr3_aa cdr3_nt
. TRBJ1-6 . TRBV28 CASSRTDNNSPLHF TGTGCCAGCAGTAGGACGGACAACAATTCACCCCTCCACTTT
. TRBJ1-2 TRBD1 TRBV27 CASSPTGAFYGYTF TGTGCCAGCAGTCCGACAGGGGCTTTCTATGGCTACACCTTC
. TRBJ1-2 TRBD1 TRBV9 CASSVGTGKSNYGYTF TGTGCCAGCAGCGTAGGGACAGGAAAATCGAACTATGGCTACACCTTC
. TRBJ1-6 TRBD1 TRBV27 CASSWDRGQSNSPLHF TGTGCCAGCAGTTGGGACAGGGGGCAAAGTAATTCACCCCTCCACTTT
. TRBJ1-5 . TRBV28 CASSLGRNFREGGNQPQHF TGTGCCAGCAGTTTAGGACGGAATTTCAGGGAGGGCGGCAATCAGCCCCAGCATTTT
. TRBJ2-4 . TRBV27 CASSPRDTKLSGKNIQYF TGTGCCAGCAGTCCGCGAGACACCAAACTTAGCGGCAAAAACATTCAGTACTTC
. TRBJ2-2 . TRBV14 CASSPLRQGELFF TGTGCCAGCAGCCCCTTGAGGCAAGGGGAGCTGTTTTTT
. TRBJ2-5 . TRBV7-7 CASSLVDGATETQYF TGTGCTAGCAGCTTAGTGGATGGGGCAACGGAGACCCAGTACTTC
. TRBJ1-5 TRBD1 TRBV19 CASIGQGWNQPQHF TGTGCCAGTATCGGACAGGGTTGGAATCAGCCCCAGCATTTT
. TRBJ2-7 TRBD1 TRBV18 CASSPQGAYEQYF TGTGCCAGCTCACCCCAGGGGGCCTACGAGCAGTACTTC
. TRBJ2-1 . TRBV4-1 CASSLSGSSYNEQFF TGCGCCAGCAGCCTTAGCGGAAGCTCCTACAATGAGCAGTTCTTC
. TRBJ2-7 . TRBV11-2 CASSWGQWEQYF TGTGCCAGCAGCTGGGGACAATGGGAGCAGTACTTC
. TRBJ1-1 TRBD1 TRBV7-9 CASSSRGLEAFF TGTGCCAGCAGCTCCAGGGGGCTCGAAGCTTTCTTT
. TRBJ1-4 . TRBV28 CASSLSLTGLATNEKLFF TGTGCCAGCAGTTTATCCCTCACAGGCCTTGCAACTAATGAAAAACTGTTTTTT
. TRBJ2-3 . TRBV6-5 CASSKRASTDTQYF TGTGCCAGCAGCAAGCGGGCTAGCACAGATACGCAGTATTTT
few TRBJ2-6 TRBD1 TRBV9 CASSPRPGQDFSGANVLTF TGTGCCAGCAGCCCCAGACCGGGACAGGACTTCTCTGGGGCCAACGTCCTGACTTTC
. TRBJ2-5 . TRBV6-5 CASSHPSGREETQYF TGTGCCAGCAGCCATCCCTCTGGGAGAGAAGAGACCCAGTACTTC
. TRBJ2-2 . TRBV5-1 CASRETGHTGELFF TGCGCCAGCAGAGAGACAGGACACACCGGGGAGCTGTTTTTT